Here is one T cell receptor beta chain with its context. Its antigen remains undetermined. This may stem from a read error, because a much larger clone lies one nucleotide away. The library relied on 5' RACE. Reads for this sample came from an Illumina HiSeq 2500. A second PCR of about 7 to 12 cycles was performed with a sample-barcoded 5' primer and a J-beta primer mix. Each TCR beta cDNA molecule received a unique molecular identifier from a template-switch 5' adaptor carrying 12 random nucleotides. At least 2.5 million CDR3-containing paired-end reads were obtained from each sample. All of the RNA was converted into first-strand cDNA using the Mint cDNA synthesis kit, with a TRBC-specific oligonucleotide serving as the primer. Following uracil-DNA glycosylase treatment, all cDNA underwent a first 18-cycle PCR with the universal primers M1SS and BC2_uni_R. Under the source paper's analysis protocol: For normalization, 1 million high-quality reads, each with a distinct molecular identifier, were randomly selected from each sample. Reads sharing molecular identifiers were discarded rather than binned into consensus sequences. MiTCR, with a Q25 quality threshold and the strictest error-elimination algorithm, was used for CDR3 identification, clonotype clustering and error correction. A nonparametric unseen species model with Euler transformation was used to estimate a lower bound on total TCR beta diversity. TCRdb trimmed the raw reads at Q25, called clones with MiXCR and kept productive beta chains. One record per CDR3 amino acid sequence lists the most common genes and DNA. The V and J calls, along with clone size, are taken from TCRdb and not from the paper's own processing. The sample table lists 730,000 or so distinct CDR3 sequences, around 46% of them with a count of one. The biggest ten clones account for 20% to 25% of the sample.

These data come from a study of blood T cells in healthy people across ages (dated by TCRdb to between 2015 and 2017). About the study as a whole: In model experiments, roughly one uniquely barcoded TCR beta cDNA molecule per two T cells was captured by template switching. Using deep sequencing normalized with unique cDNA molecular identifiers, the study measured how TCR beta repertoire diversity changes with age. Using the same blood draw, the study looked at two additional independent replicas of 1 million unique cDNA reads for two donors, one aged 18 to 30 and the other aged 80 or older. Donors of different ages were randomly distributed across sequencing lanes to avoid experimental bias. Donors were grouped into four age groups: young (average approximately 16 years), middle-aged (about 40), aged (around 60) and long-lived (just over 80).

Systemically healthy Caucasian individuals from Russia, 39 in total and aged 6 to 90 years, were included as donors. About 10 milliliters of peripheral blood were drawn from each donor into EDTA-treated Vacutainer tubes. PBMCs were isolated by Ficoll-Paque density-gradient centrifugation, with at least 7 million obtained per sample. Total RNA, at least 5 micrograms per sample, was extracted from PBMCs with Trizol reagent. The percentages of naive CD45RAhigh/CD27high T cells were determined by flow cytometry on a PBMC aliquot from every donor. From V the trimming removes 8 bases and from J it removes 0 bases, while the gene matches leave 7 bases of the junction unaccounted for. From the cysteine up to the phenylalanine, the CDR3 has a length of 15 residues. Only the CDR3 region is kept as DNA, spanning 45 bases read in frame from base 1. For CDR1 and CDR2, the germline V gene lists SGHTA and FQGNSA.

What the research found in general, with its limitations: Conclusive comparison of naive and antigen-experienced compartments was prevented by the profiling of bulk unsorted PBMCs. As age increased, observed TCR beta diversity per million T cells dropped in a roughly linear way, and a significant reduction was already evident by age 40. Estimates of total diversity based on one million sequenced T cells were regarded as lower bounds and as underestimates. Donor CMV infection status was unknown, potentially confounding age-related changes in expanded clonotypes. Compared with the aged group, more naive CD4+ T cells, fewer expanded clones and increased TCR diversity were shown by the long-lived group, suggesting age selection. Observed TCR beta diversity correlated strongly with the percentage of naive T cells measured by flow cytometry.

Specimen: blood. Rearrangement joined TRBV7-2 to TRBJ2-1, with 7 middle bases fitting TRBD2. This receptor was obtained from a woman aged 55-75 years in good health. The DNA sequence is given as TGTGCCAGCGTCCCAGGGACTAACTCCTACAATGAGCAGTTCTTC. The resulting protein is CASVPGTNSYNEQFF. The entire variable domain, with the stretches around the CDR3 drawn from the reference TRBV7-2 and TRBJ2-1 proteins, is GAGVSQSPSNKVTEKGKDVELRCDPISGHTALYWYRQSLGQGLEFLIYFQGNSAPDKSGLPSDRFSAERTGGSVSTLTIQRTQQEDSAVYLCASVPGTNSYNEQFFGPGTRLTVL.